The next 8 T cell receptor beta chains were all read from a single sample in a study of response to subunit inactivated influenza vaccine. TCRdb used MiXCR to reprocess the RT-PCR reads, holding one entry per CDR3 protein. The repertoire consists of about 650,000 distinct CDR3 sequences, with about a sixth occurring once and the leading ten covering 11%. The sample consisted of PBMCs from blood, taken roughly 12 days after vaccination. The receptors shown here come from a man aged 50-60 years who received an inactivated influenza vaccine.

This clonotype was counted at least ten times. The CDR3 loop reads CSAPRTSASYEQYF. The CDR3 region has the DNA TGCAGTGCTCCCCGGACTAGCGCCTCCTACGAGCAGTACTTC. The rearrangement links TRBV20-1 to TRBJ2-7; 9 bases fit TRBD2. Germline-derived CDR1 and CDR2 are DFQATT and SNEGSKA (reference sequence). This CDR3 comprises 14 residues. V was pared by 5 bases and J by 0 bases, with 5 bases of the junction left unmatched.

This clonotype was detected only a few times. The V gene is TRBV7-2, the J gene TRBJ2-5; TRBD1 aligns across 9 bases. V was pared by 5 bases and J by 5 bases, with 9 bases of the junction left unmatched. This CDR3 is 15 amino acids long. The germline V gene encodes CDR1 SGHTA and CDR2 FQGNSA. In nucleotides, the CDR3 is TGTGCCAGCAGCCCTGCTGGGACAGGGAGGGAGACCCAGTACTTC. It encodes CASSPAGTGRETQYF.

This clonotype was picked up many times. CDR3 loop: CASSIPDRQETQYF. The CDR3 DNA sequence: TGTGCCAGCAGTATCCCCGACAGGCAAGAGACCCAGTACTTC. J is TRBJ2-5 and V is TRBV12-3 or TRBV12-4; D perhaps matches TRBD1 (6 bases). V was pared by 5 bases and J by 2 bases, with 12 bases between. There are 14 residues in the CDR3.

The genes are TRBV12-3 or TRBV12-4 and TRBJ1-5; possibly TRBD1 for D (6 bases). The length of the CDR3 is 14 residues. V was trimmed by 7 bases and J by 1 base, leaving 11 bases between them. The CDR3: CASTQGMSNQPQHF. CDR3 DNA: TGTGCCAGCACCCAGGGGATGAGCAATCAGCCCCAGCATTTT.

This sequence joins TRBV27 and TRBJ2-7; 9 nucleotides line up with TRBD1. CDR1 MNHEY and CDR2 SMNVEV come from the germline V gene (reference sequence). This CDR3 has 13 residues. V lost 7 bases, J lost 6 bases, and 7 bases stayed unmatched. CDR3 protein: CASTLVTGGEQYF. CDR3 DNA sequence: TGTGCCAGCACCCTGGTGACAGGGGGCGAGCAGTACTTC.

This clonotype was seen only a few times. The chain combines TRBV20-1 with TRBJ2-7, with 8 bases lining up with TRBD2. The V gene's germline CDR1 is DFQATT and CDR2 SNEGSKA (reference sequence). With V trimmed by 6 bases and J by 3 bases, 13 bases remained unmatched. CDR3 length equals 15 residues. CDR3: CSATKLAGSVYEQYF. CDR3 nucleotide sequence: TGCAGTGCCACCAAATTAGCGGGGTCCGTCTACGAGCAGTACTTC.

V is TRBV28 and J is TRBJ1-5; D gene ambiguous. Germline V gene data show CDR1 as MDHEN and CDR2 as SYDVKM. This CDR3 spans 15 amino acids. The V gene lost 6 bases and the J gene lost 4 bases, with 16 bases spanning the gap. CDR3 DNA: TGTGCCAGCAGGGCCCCGGAGGGAAGGAATCAGCCCCAGCATTTT. Its protein product is CASRAPEGRNQPQHF. The full variable domain, its missing parts supplied by reference TRBV28 and TRBJ1-5, is DVKVTQSSRYLVKRTGEKVFLECVQDMDHENMFWYRQDPGLGLRLIYFSYDVKMKEKGDIPEGYSVSREKKERFSLILESASTNQTSMYLCASRAPEGRNQPQHFGDGTRLSIL.

The chain joins TRBV12-3 or TRBV12-4 to TRBJ1-4; TRBD1 is a possible D gene (6 bases). V lost 5 bases and J 2 bases, leaving 15 bases between the germline ends. The CDR3 consists of 16 residues. The CDR3 here is CASSPAHRVTNEKLFF. The DNA for the CDR3 is TGTGCCAGCAGTCCCGCTCACAGGGTGACTAATGAAAAACTGTTTTTT.